This T cell receptor beta chain was sequenced during a study of OX40 agonist ivuxolimab in advanced cancers. Study overall: It was ivuxolimab, an agonistic anti-OX40 (CD134) antibody, that patients were treated with. At 0.01 to 10 mg/kg, ivuxolimab was administered intravenously to patients every 2 weeks.

Profiled with immunoSEQ multiplex PCR; TCRdb holds only in-frame clones, not every one. The sample lists 34,000 or so clones, roughly 81% occurring once. V gave up 6 bases and J gave up 1 base, with 19 bases separating them. CDR1 SNHLY and CDR2 FYNNEI come from the germline V gene. CDR3 length equals 17 residues. V and J are TRBV2 and TRBJ2-1; TRBD2 is a possible D gene (6 bases). The starting material was CD4+ or CD8+ T cells sorted from blood, obtained in a trial of the OX40 agonist ivuxolimab. This clonotype originated in an adult with an advanced solid tumor such as melanoma, head and neck, liver or kidney cancer. DNA of the CDR3: TGTGCCAGCAGCGGGTTCCTCGGGGGACTGTCCTACAATGAGCAGTTCTTC. As protein: CASSGFLGGLSYNEQFF.